Shown below are 21 T cell receptor beta chains from a single sample sequenced in a study of T cells in Graves' hyperthyroidism and ophthalmopathy. TCR beta CDR3 region amplification was performed from RNA transcripts. A first-round RT-PCR of the TCR CDR3 used the HTBI primer set. TCRdb re-called the multiplex PCR reads through MiXCR, storing one row per CDR3 protein. The top ten hold roughly 8% of the sample, which has more than 600,000 distinct CDR3 sequences, 16% seen once. The sample taken for sequencing was blood. The receptors here all came from a man between 18 and 29 years old with Graves' hyperthyroidism.

This clonotype was seen once. This chain joins TRBV19 and TRBJ2-1; 11 bases align to TRBD2. The V gene's germline CDR1 is LNHDA and CDR2 SQIVND (reference sequence). The trim removed 6 bases at V and 1 base at J, leaving 14 bases unmatched. The CDR3 runs 19 residues. DNA for the CDR3: TGTGCCAGTAGGAATCTCTATTTGACTAGCGGGGCTTCCTACAATGAGCAGTTCTTC. The encoded protein is CASRNLYLTSGASYNEQFF.

This clonotype has just a few counts. V is TRBV6-1 and J is TRBJ2-5; D is perhaps TRBD2 (6 bases). Germline CDR1 and CDR2: MNHNS and SASEGT. The CDR3 length is 14 residues. V lost 6 bases, J lost 1 base, and 12 bases lay in between. In DNA form, the CDR3 reads TGTGCCAGCAGCTTCTCGGGAGTCCAAGAGACCCAGTACTTC. Its protein product is CASSFSGVQETQYF.

This clonotype was found many times. This rearrangement joins TRBV7-8 to TRBJ2-7, with D maybe TRBD2 (6 bases). Germline values: CDR1 SGHVS, CDR2 FQNEAQ. The CDR3 runs to 15 residues. V lost 2 bases and J lost 1, with 12 bases in between. The CDR3 region has the DNA TGTGCCAGCAGCTTATCGGCTAGCGCGTCCTACGAGCAGTACTTC. Protein: CASSLSASASYEQYF.

The chain couples TRBV19 to TRBJ2-1, with 9 bases fitting TRBD1. Unmatched junction bases numbered 10, after V lost 6 bases and J lost 7 bases. This CDR3 is built from 15 residues. Germline V gives CDR1 LNHDA, CDR2 SQIVND (reference sequence). CDR3 residues: CASRPQGAGKNEQFF. The CDR3 DNA reads TGTGCCAGTAGACCACAGGGGGCTGGTAAGAATGAGCAGTTCTTC.

Ten or more counts support this clonotype. This chain connects TRBV12-3 or TRBV12-4 to TRBJ1-5; D call uncertain. V lost 6 bases and J 7 bases, leaving 13 bases between the germline ends. CDR3 size: 13 residues. CDR3 nucleotides: TGTGCCAGCAGACGTCGCCGGGGACAGCCCCAGCATTTT. Protein: CASRRRRGQPQHF.

This clonotype appeared many times. This chain joins TRBV27 and TRBJ2-1, with 12 bases that match TRBD2. The CDR3 is 14 residues long. Unmatched junction bases numbered 6, after V lost 7 bases and J lost 8 bases. CDR1 is MNHEY, CDR2 SMNVEV, per germline (reference sequence). The CDR3: CASTTSGRIHEQFF. For the CDR3, the DNA is TGTGCCAGCACCACTAGCGGGAGGATCCATGAGCAGTTCTTC.

This clonotype was seen ten or more times. The V and J genes are TRBV7-9 and TRBJ2-3; a possible D gene is TRBD2 (6 bases). V lost 5 bases and J lost 0, with 12 bases in between. Germline CDR1 and CDR2: SEHNR and FQNEAQ (reference sequence). The length of the CDR3 is 15 residues. CDR3 amino acids: CASSPDGLSTDTQYF. CDR3 DNA sequence: TGTGCCAGCAGCCCAGACGGACTAAGCACAGATACGCAGTATTTT.

This clonotype was picked up many times. The genes are TRBV18 and TRBJ1-1; TRBD1 might be the D (6 bases). The CDR3 extends over 16 amino acids. The germline V gene has CDR1 KGHSH and CDR2 LQKENI. V was clipped by 3 bases and J by 4 bases, with 18 bases between them. DNA for the CDR3: TGTGCCAGCTCACCCCTCGTGGGGGCCCCGGGCACTGAAGCTTTCTTT. Amino acid sequence: CASSPLVGAPGTEAFF.

This clonotype was counted at least ten times. This chain links TRBV30 with TRBJ1-2; the match to TRBD1 covers 10 bases. Germline V CDR1 and CDR2: GTSNPN, SVGIG (reference sequence). This CDR3 contains 15 residues. V lost 4 bases, J lost 3 bases, and 8 bases stayed unmatched. The CDR3 loop reads CAWTMRQGADYGYTF. CDR3 DNA sequence: TGTGCCTGGACCATGAGACAGGGGGCAGACTATGGCTACACCTTC.

The chain uses TRBV18 and TRBJ2-5, with 7 bases identical to TRBD2. The CDR3 sequence is 14 residues long. Germline CDR1 reads KGHSH; CDR2 reads LQKENI. Unmatched junction bases numbered 16, after V lost 6 bases and J lost 12 bases. CDR3 DNA: TGTGCCAGCTCCCTGGGACTACCGTTGGCTGGCGAGTACTTC. Protein: CASSLGLPLAGEYF.

This clonotype appeared a few times. The V gene is TRBV18, the J gene TRBJ2-7, with D maybe TRBD1 (5 bases). CDR1 is KGHSH and CDR2 is LQKENI in the germline V gene. The CDR3 is 14 amino acids. Trimming removed 3 bases from V and 3 bases from J, with 12 bases in between. CDR3 residues: CASSPQDNLYEQYF. The DNA for the CDR3 is TGTGCCAGCTCACCCCAGGACAACCTCTACGAGCAGTACTTC.

This clonotype was observed a few times. The chain has TRBV19 and TRBJ1-5; unclear D gene. The CDR3 has 14 residues. Per germline, CDR1 LNHDA and CDR2 SQIVND (reference sequence). Trimming pared 3 bases from V and 0 bases from J, leaving 6 bases between. The CDR3 DNA is TGTGCCAGTAGTATGGCGGCTAGCAATCAGCCCCAGCATTTT. Its protein is CASSMAASNQPQHF.

This clonotype was observed at least ten times. The rearrangement links TRBV20-1 to TRBJ2-1; the match to TRBD1 covers 9 bases. The CDR3 is made up of 11 amino acids. Looked up from germline, CDR1 is DFQATT and CDR2 is SNEGSKA (reference sequence). The ends lost 6 bases at V and 7 bases at J; junction bases unmatched: 1. The chain's CDR3 is CSAGTGNEQFF. Here the CDR3 DNA reads TGCAGTGCAGGGACAGGGAATGAGCAGTTCTTC.

This clonotype was counted a few times. V is TRBV13 and J is TRBJ2-1; the match to TRBD2 covers 14 bases. V lost 5 bases and J lost 9; bases outside the gene matches: 6. This CDR3 has 15 amino acids. Germline CDR1 reads PRHDT; CDR2 reads FYEKMQ (reference sequence). The CDR3 sequence: CASSQGTSGSFEQFF. The CDR3 coding sequence is TGTGCCAGCAGCCAAGGGACTAGCGGGAGCTTTGAGCAGTTCTTC.

This clonotype was observed many times. This sequence joins TRBV27 and TRBJ2-7, with 9 bases matching TRBD2. The germline CDR1 and CDR2 sequences are MNHEY and SMNVEV (reference sequence). The CDR3 length is 16 residues. Trimming at V came to 3 bases and at J to 3 bases, leaving 9 bases not matched to a gene. CDR3 DNA: TGTGCCAGCAGTTTCGCGGGGGGGCCAGGCCTCTACGAGCAGTACTTC. This sequence encodes CASSFAGGPGLYEQYF.

This clonotype appeared many times. The chain uses TRBV7-9 and TRBJ1-1; D not certain. The V and J ends lost 2 bases and 0 bases respectively, with 13 bases between them. This CDR3 spans 16 amino acids. Germline lookup yields CDR1 SEHNR and CDR2 FQNEAQ (reference sequence). The CDR3 DNA sequence: TGTGCCAGCAGCTTATTTCTGGGGATCATGAACACTGAAGCTTTCTTT. Its protein is CASSLFLGIMNTEAFF.

The J gene is TRBJ1-6, the V gene TRBV6-5; D unclear. Germline loops: CDR1 MNHEY, CDR2 SVGAGI. The CDR3 has 17 residues. V shed 2 bases and J shed 0 bases, with 11 bases lying between them. This chain's CDR3 is CASSYGSGSSYNSPLHF. CDR3 DNA sequence: TGTGCCAGCAGTTACGGGTCAGGAAGCTCCTATAATTCACCCCTCCACTTT.

The table lists this clonotype with many counts. V is TRBV20-1 and J is TRBJ2-5; D may be TRBD1 or TRBD2 (6 bases each). Trimming stripped 1 base from V and 7 bases from J, with 13 bases between. The germline V gene encodes CDR1 DFQATT and CDR2 SNEGSKA (reference sequence). The CDR3 sequence is 13 residues long. CDR3 bases: TGCAGTGCTAGAGGGCGGGACAAGGGGACCCAGTACTTC. Translation gives CSARGRDKGTQYF.

This clonotype was seen at least ten times. The J gene is TRBJ2-1, the V gene TRBV7-9, with 10 bases identical to TRBD2. Trimming took 1 base from V and 6 from J; bases not matched to a gene: 3. Germline V gene lookup returns CDR1 SEHNR and CDR2 FQNEAQ (reference sequence). There are 15 residues in the CDR3. For the CDR3, the DNA is TGTGCCAGCAGCTTAGTACTAGCGGGACGCAATGAGCAGTTCTTC. Translating gives CASSLVLAGRNEQFF. The full variable domain, its missing parts supplied by reference TRBV7-9 and TRBJ2-1, is DTGVSQNPRHKITKRGQNVTFRCDPISEHNRLYWYRQTLGQGPEFLTYFQNEAQLEKSRLLSDRFSAERPKGSFSTLEIQRTEQGDSAMYLCASSLVLAGRNEQFFGPGTRLTVL.

V is TRBV15 and J is TRBJ2-5; 7 nucleotides match TRBD1. The ends lost 0 bases at V and 13 bases at J; junction bases unmatched: 5. Germline V gene lookup returns CDR1 LNHNV and CDR2 YYDKDF (reference sequence). The CDR3 consists of 12 residues. The CDR3 DNA follows: TGTGCCACCAGCAGAGATCGAGGGGGCCTGTACTTC. It specifies CATSRDRGGLYF. The full variable domain, in which reference TRBV15 and TRBJ2-5 provide the parts outside the CDR3, is DAMVIQNPRYQVTQFGKPVTLSCSQTLNHNVMYWYQQKSSQAPKLLFHYYDKDFNNEADTPDNFQSRRPNTSFCFLDIRSPGLGDTAMYLCATSRDRGGLYFGPGTRLLVL.

The chain employs TRBV6-2 or TRBV6-3 and TRBJ2-5; perhaps TRBD1 as D (5 bases). The CDR3 contains 13 residues. The germline V gene has CDR1 MNHEY and CDR2 SVGEGT. Trimming pared 4 bases from V and 4 bases from J, leaving 10 bases between. CDR3 in amino acids: CASSWGWGETQYF. The CDR3 nucleotides are TGTGCCAGCAGTTGGGGCTGGGGAGAGACCCAGTACTTC.